These T cell receptor beta chains were read from a single sample in a study of T cell repertoires in ileal Crohn's disease. The table came from immunoSEQ multiplex PCR; TCRdb's copy has only in-frame clones and leaves some out. The table shows roughly 2,000 clones, with around nine tenths occurring only once. Sequencing was done on a sample of ileal tissue. These receptors all stem from an adult with Crohn's disease. Each CDR3 is given with its conserved first and last residue. D genes are given only for firm matches. The size of a clone is reported for some rows only, either as once, few or many, or as a class for expanded clones.

cdr3_aa	cdr3_nt	v_call	clone_size	j_call	d_call
CASRPQRSLAGGPGNEQFF	TGCGCCAGCAGACCCCAGCGGTCACTAGCGGGAGGCCCGGGCAATGAGCAGTTCTTC	TRBV5-1	NA	TRBJ2-1	TRBD2
CSVSTKNIQYF	TGCAGTGTGTCTACCAAAAACATTCAGTACTTC	TRBV20-1	NA	TRBJ2-4	NA
CASSPSGRAYNEQFF	TGTGCCAGTAGTCCGAGCGGGAGAGCCTACAATGAGCAGTTCTTC	TRBV19	NA	TRBJ2-1	TRBD2
CASSVVGDNSPLHF	TGTGCCAGCAGCGTAGTAGGAGATAATTCACCCCTCCACTTT	TRBV9	NA	TRBJ1-6	NA
CASSESGSGANVLTF	TGTGCCAGCAGTGAAAGTGGCTCCGGGGCCAACGTCCTGACTTTC	TRBV25-1	NA	TRBJ2-6	NA
CASSLTGGSTDTQYF	TGTGCCAGCAGCCTGACAGGGGGCAGCACAGATACGCAGTATTTT	TRBV28	NA	TRBJ2-3	TRBD1
CASSSQDRGSYEQYF	TGTGCCAGTAGTAGTCAGGATCGGGGCTCCTACGAGCAGTACTTC	TRBV19	NA	TRBJ2-7	NA
CASSQTGGTNTEAFF	TGTGCCAGCAGCCAGACAGGGGGAACGAACACTGAAGCTTTCTTT	TRBV7-3	NA	TRBJ1-1	TRBD1
CASSLAGTKGYTF	TGTGCCAGCAGTTTAGCAGGGACAAAAGGCTACACCTTC	TRBV28	once	TRBJ1-2	NA
CASRGLAGPREQYF	TGTGCCAGCAGAGGACTAGCGGGACCCAGGGAGCAGTATTTT	TRBV6-5	NA	TRBJ2-3	TRBD2
CATSRKNQGQGAGQPQHF	TGTGCCACCAGCAGAAAAAATCAGGGACAGGGGGCCGGGCAGCCCCAGCATTTT	TRBV15	NA	TRBJ1-5	TRBD1
CASTLPHRLAGVIRNTGELFF	TGCGCCAGCACTCTACCCCACCGACTAGCGGGAGTTATTCGAAACACCGGGGAGCTGTTTTTT	TRBV23-1	NA	TRBJ2-2	TRBD2
CASSLSSGGVSPYEQYF	TGTGCCAGCAGCTTATCTAGTGGCGGAGTCTCGCCCTACGAGCAGTACTTC	TRBV11-2	few	TRBJ2-7	NA
CASSRGRGYEQYF	TGTGCCAGCAGTCGCGGGAGAGGCTACGAGCAGTACTTC	TRBV6-1	NA	TRBJ2-7	TRBD2
CASSPAPGNYEQYF	TGTGCCAGCTCACCGGCTCCCGGGAACTACGAGCAGTACTTC	TRBV18	NA	TRBJ2-7	NA
CASSPRSYGYTF	TGTGCCAGTAGTCCTCGGTCGTATGGCTACACCTTC	TRBV19	NA	TRBJ1-2	NA
CASSTPGQPQHF	TGTGCCAGCAGCACTCCAGGCCAGCCCCAGCATTTT	TRBV28	NA	TRBJ1-5	NA
CASSPRTSGRIQQFF	TGTGCCAGCAGCCCCCGGACTAGCGGGAGAATTCAGCAGTTCTTC	TRBV7-2	NA	TRBJ2-1	TRBD2
CASSSSPRRQGLDTQYF	TGTGCCAGCAGCTCATCCCCCCGACGACAGGGGCTGGATACGCAGTATTTT	TRBV7-9	NA	TRBJ2-3	TRBD1
CASSPLTGYRYNEQFF	TGTGCCAGCAGTCCCCTGACAGGGTACCGATACAATGAGCAGTTCTTC	TRBV28	NA	TRBJ2-1	TRBD1
CASSPQTQQEGYNEQFF	TGTGCCAGCAGTCCACAGACTCAGCAGGAGGGCTACAATGAGCAGTTCTTC	TRBV28	once	TRBJ2-1	NA
CASSLVASGAYNEQFF	TGTGCCAGCAGCTTAGTGGCGTCAGGGGCCTACAATGAGCAGTTCTTC	TRBV11-2	NA	TRBJ2-1	NA
CASSYSGLAGVYEQYF	TGTGCCAGCAGTTACTCGGGACTAGCGGGAGTATACGAGCAGTACTTC	TRBV6-5	NA	TRBJ2-7	TRBD2
CASSEQGYGYTF	TGTGCCAGCAGTGAGCAGGGTTATGGCTACACCTTC	TRBV25-1	NA	TRBJ1-2	NA
CASSPPGTGELFF	TGTGCCAGCAGCCCACCGGGAACCGGGGAGCTGTTTTTT	TRBV4-2	NA	TRBJ2-2	NA
CASTRRRLAGSSDTQYF	TGTGCCAGCACCCGCCGACGTTTAGCGGGATCATCAGATACGCAGTATTTT	TRBV7-9	NA	TRBJ2-3	TRBD2
CASSLSRDGGANEQFF	TGTGCCAGCAGCTTATCAAGGGACGGCGGGGCCAATGAGCAGTTCTTC	TRBV7-3	NA	TRBJ2-1	NA
CAISDGQRGISYEQYF	TGTGCCATCAGTGATGGACAGAGGGGGATTTCCTACGAGCAGTACTTC	TRBV10-3	NA	TRBJ2-7	NA
CASSLRGEGAYEQYF	TGTGCCAGCAGCTTAAGAGGGGAGGGGGCCTACGAGCAGTACTTC	TRBV7-2	once	TRBJ2-7	NA
CASSEFAYEQYF	TGTGCCAGCTCTGAGTTCGCCTACGAGCAGTACTTC	TRBV18	few	TRBJ2-7	NA
CASSEGRGQGNEQYF	TGTGCCAGCAGTGAAGGCAGAGGACAGGGGAACGAGCAGTACTTC	TRBV2	NA	TRBJ2-7	TRBD1
CASSAGTGFTGTEAFF	TGTGCCAGCAGCGCCGGGACAGGGTTTACTGGCACTGAAGCTTTCTTT	TRBV9	NA	TRBJ1-1	TRBD1
CASSLIIGVGLGQPQHF	TGTGCCAGCAGTTTAATAATCGGGGTCGGGTTGGGGCAGCCCCAGCATTTT	TRBV28	NA	TRBJ1-5	NA
CSVGTADHYEQYF	TGCAGCGTTGGGACAGCCGACCACTACGAGCAGTACTTC	TRBV29-1	once	TRBJ2-7	NA
CASSRGAGREDNGYTF	TGCGCCAGCAGCCGGGGTGCGGGGAGGGAAGACAATGGCTACACCTTC	TRBV5-1	NA	TRBJ1-2	NA
CASTPSQRNEQFF	TGTGCCAGCACCCCTTCCCAGAGGAATGAGCAGTTCTTC	TRBV28	NA	TRBJ2-1	NA
CASSRGQRSSGANVLTF	TGCGCCAGCAGCCGGGGACAGCGTAGCTCTGGGGCCAACGTCCTGACTTTC	TRBV5-1	NA	TRBJ2-6	TRBD1
CASSLAGLAFF	TGCGCCAGCAGCTTGGCAGGGCTGGCTTTCTTT	TRBV5-1	NA	TRBJ1-1	NA
CASSYSRDTGELFF	TGTGCCAGCAGTTACAGCAGGGACACCGGGGAGCTGTTTTTT	TRBV6-5	NA	TRBJ2-2	NA
CASGLETGYGETQYF	TGTGCTAGTGGTTTAGAAACAGGGTACGGGGAGACCCAGTACTTC	TRBV12-5	few	TRBJ2-5	NA
CASSLEGQRLYEQYF	TGTGCCAGCAGCTTAGAGGGACAGAGACTCTACGAGCAGTACTTC	TRBV11-2	NA	TRBJ2-7	TRBD1